Listed below are T cell receptor beta chains from one sample, sequenced in a study of T cells after yellow fever vaccination. Each CDR3 protein is one row after TCRdb ran MiXCR on the 5' RACE reads. The table lists hundreds of thousands of distinct CDR3 sequences, 13% of them singletons. The source material was PBMCs, sampled on the day of the yellow fever booster vaccination. The receptors were sampled from a man aged 25 to 45 who received the YFV17D yellow fever vaccine. Both conserved end residues are trimmed from each CDR3. Size is stated for part of the rows, as once, few or many counts, or as a class when the clone is expanded.

few | TRBJ1-1 | TRBV5-1 | ASSLQTELNTEAF
NA | TRBJ2-5 | TRBV10-3 | AISSSEGETQY
NA | TRBJ2-3 | TRBV20-1 | SAKGTGGPDTQY
few | TRBJ1-1 | TRBV20-1 | SASGQGQTEAF
few | TRBJ2-7 | TRBV7-2 | ASSLGPGARYEQY
NA | TRBJ2-3 | TRBV6-1 | ASWTQPLGADTQY
few | TRBJ1-1 | TRBV7-2 | ASSLGMPNTEAF
few | TRBJ2-1 | TRBV4-1 | ASSALPGLRKNEQF
many | TRBJ2-5 | TRBV27 | ASSPRRVGLAPNPQETQY
few | TRBJ2-1 | TRBV7-2 | ASSSGVLNYNEQF
NA | TRBJ2-7 | TRBV11-2 | ASSADRVSSYEQY
few | TRBJ1-1 | TRBV14 | ASSQDRTGLVTEAF
few | TRBJ2-6 | TRBV12-3/TRBV12-4 | ASTYPWTSGSGGANVLT
NA | TRBJ2-7 | TRBV7-2 | ASSPDYGTYYEQY
many | TRBJ2-1 | TRBV18 | ASSPGSPRVEQF
NA | TRBJ1-4 | TRBV29-1 | SVVGQTNEKLF
few | TRBJ2-7 | TRBV20-1 | SARGTGTSGYEQY
NA | TRBJ2-7 | TRBV25-1 | ASSQRDTTYEQY
NA | TRBJ2-7 | TRBV25-1 | ASSAPFEQY
NA | TRBJ2-1 | TRBV19 | ASSILAGGANEQF
few | TRBJ1-1 | TRBV5-6 | ASSLRRGLTEAF
few | TRBJ2-1 | TRBV6-5 | ASSYAGYRDEQF
NA | TRBJ2-1 | TRBV20-1 | SASLKGNEQF
NA | TRBJ2-1 | TRBV12-3/TRBV12-4 | ASSFRHRSLGTSGRANEQF
NA | TRBJ2-7 | TRBV2 | ASSPGTGRPGGYYEQY
NA | TRBJ1-6 | TRBV7-8 | ASSSPPAAVVNSPLH
NA | TRBJ2-1 | TRBV20-1 | SARPSSGIEQF
few | TRBJ1-1 | TRBV6-5 | ASSYPPFAGSHTEAF
few | TRBJ2-1 | TRBV12-3/TRBV12-4 | ASSRGQGELEQF
few | TRBJ1-2 | TRBV29-1 | SVEGGLGGYT
NA | TRBJ2-4 | TRBV6-5 | ASSYSGTKNIQY
NA | TRBJ2-5 | TRBV28 | ASSQSTGVQETQY
NA | TRBJ2-4 | TRBV18 | ASSPLVENIQY
NA | TRBJ2-5 | TRBV12-3/TRBV12-4 | ASTARQGETQY
few | TRBJ2-3 | TRBV7-2 | ASRGFGRARVDTQY
NA | TRBJ1-2 | TRBV7-2 | ASSFLGQTNYGYT
NA | TRBJ2-5 | TRBV20-1 | SARVRDRKETQY
NA | TRBJ2-2 | TRBV20-1 | SARDSGVSTGELF
few | TRBJ2-1 | TRBV7-2 | ASSLPSRYNEQF
NA | TRBJ1-4 | TRBV28 | ASSEGIEYGKLF
few | TRBJ2-3 | TRBV7-9 | ASSRTQTDTQY
NA | TRBJ2-7 | TRBV25-1 | ASKVGDSYEQY
NA | TRBJ2-1 | TRBV7-3 | ASSRDSGIYNEQF
NA | TRBJ2-7 | TRBV30 | AWSVLGGYEQY
NA | TRBJ2-5 | TRBV11-2 | ASSLFSGETQY